Shown below are 4 T cell receptor beta chains from a single sample sequenced in a study of blood T cell repertoires in COVID-19. Sequencing used immunoSEQ multiplex PCR; TCRdb keeps in-frame clones, though not all of them. The table shows under 9,500 clones, with approximately 83% occurring only once. Source material: peripheral blood. Receptors were obtained from a human donor in a cohort sampled during active COVID-19.

The V gene is TRBV13, the J gene TRBJ1-4; 9 nucleotides match TRBD1. Trimming at V came to 7 bases and at J to 5 bases, leaving 2 bases not matched to a gene. Germline V gene data show CDR1 as PRHDT and CDR2 as FYEKMQ (reference sequence). The CDR3 spans 13 residues. The CDR3 coding sequence is TGTGCCAGCACGGACAGGGGAAATGAAAAACTGTTTTTT. This translates into CASTDRGNEKLFF.

CDR3 loop: CASSAGLAGVGEQYF. CDR3 DNA: TGTGCCAGCAGCGCGGGACTAGCGGGAGTCGGGGAGCAGTACTTC. This chain connects TRBV11-2 to TRBJ2-7; 14 bases line up with TRBD2. The CDR3 spans 15 residues. The V and J ends lost 5 bases and 7 bases, in that order; junction bases with no gene match: 7. Germline values: CDR1 SGHAT, CDR2 FQNNGV.

V is TRBV30 and J is TRBJ1-3; 7 nucleotides match TRBD1. The CDR3 sequence is 17 residues long. The V gene end was trimmed by 4 bases and the J gene end by 2 bases; junction bases not matched to a gene: 14. Germline-derived CDR1 and CDR2 are GTSNPN and SVGIG (reference sequence). The CDR3 region is CAWKQGMERTAGNTIYF. The CDR3 nucleotides are TGTGCCTGGAAACAGGGGATGGAGAGGACCGCTGGAAACACCATATATTTT.

The chain recombines TRBV24-1 with TRBJ2-3; D gene ambiguous. The CDR3 consists of 14 residues. Trimming removed 7 bases at V and 0 bases at J, with 10 bases between. The germline V gene has CDR1 KGHDR and CDR2 SFDVKD. The CDR3 DNA is TGTGCCACCAGAAGACACGATAGCACAGATACGCAGTATTTT. Its protein is CATRRHDSTDTQYF.